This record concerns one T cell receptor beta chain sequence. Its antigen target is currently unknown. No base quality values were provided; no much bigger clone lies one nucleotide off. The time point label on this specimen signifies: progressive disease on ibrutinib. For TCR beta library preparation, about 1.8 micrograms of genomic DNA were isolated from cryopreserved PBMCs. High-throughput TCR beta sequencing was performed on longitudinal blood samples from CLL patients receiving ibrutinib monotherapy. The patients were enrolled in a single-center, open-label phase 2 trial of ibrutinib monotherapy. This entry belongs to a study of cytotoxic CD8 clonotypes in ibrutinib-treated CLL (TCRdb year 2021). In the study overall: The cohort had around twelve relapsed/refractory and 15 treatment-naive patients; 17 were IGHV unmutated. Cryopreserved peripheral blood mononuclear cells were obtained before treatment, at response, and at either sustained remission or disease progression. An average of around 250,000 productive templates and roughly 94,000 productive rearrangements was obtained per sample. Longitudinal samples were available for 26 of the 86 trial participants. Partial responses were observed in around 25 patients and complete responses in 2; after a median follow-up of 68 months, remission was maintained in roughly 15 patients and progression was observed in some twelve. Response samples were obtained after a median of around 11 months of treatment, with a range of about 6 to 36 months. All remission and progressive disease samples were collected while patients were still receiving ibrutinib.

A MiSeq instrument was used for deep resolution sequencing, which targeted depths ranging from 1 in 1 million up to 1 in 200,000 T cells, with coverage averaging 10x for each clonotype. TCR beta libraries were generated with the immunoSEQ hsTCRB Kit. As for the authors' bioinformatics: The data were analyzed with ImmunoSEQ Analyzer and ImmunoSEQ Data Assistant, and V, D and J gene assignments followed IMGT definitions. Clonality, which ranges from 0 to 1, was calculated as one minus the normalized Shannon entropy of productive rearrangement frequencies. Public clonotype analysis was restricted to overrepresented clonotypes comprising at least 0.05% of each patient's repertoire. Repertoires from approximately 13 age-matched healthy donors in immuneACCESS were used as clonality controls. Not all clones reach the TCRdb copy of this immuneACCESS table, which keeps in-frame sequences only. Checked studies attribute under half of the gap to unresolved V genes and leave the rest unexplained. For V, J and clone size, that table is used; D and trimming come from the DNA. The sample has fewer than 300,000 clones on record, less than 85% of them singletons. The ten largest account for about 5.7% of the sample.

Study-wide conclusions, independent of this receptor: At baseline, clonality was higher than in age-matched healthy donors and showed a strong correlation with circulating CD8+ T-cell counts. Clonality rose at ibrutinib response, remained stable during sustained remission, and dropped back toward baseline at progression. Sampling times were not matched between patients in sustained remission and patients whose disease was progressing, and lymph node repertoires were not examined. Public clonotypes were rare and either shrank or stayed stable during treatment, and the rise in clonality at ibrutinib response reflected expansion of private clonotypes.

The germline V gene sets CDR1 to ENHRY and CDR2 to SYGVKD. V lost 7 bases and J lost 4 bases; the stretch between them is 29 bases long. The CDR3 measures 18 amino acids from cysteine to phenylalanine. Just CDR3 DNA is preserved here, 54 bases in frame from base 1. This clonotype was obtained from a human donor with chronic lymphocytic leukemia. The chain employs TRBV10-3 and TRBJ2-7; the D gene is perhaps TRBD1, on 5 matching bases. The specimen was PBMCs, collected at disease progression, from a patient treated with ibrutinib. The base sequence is TGTGCCATCACACACCACTCCTTCAGGGCCGTCACCCATTACGAGCAGTACTTC. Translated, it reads CAITHHSFRAVTHYEQYF.